This T cell receptor beta chain originates from a study of blood T cell repertoires in COVID-19. V lost 4 bases to trimming and J lost 2 bases, with 12 bases between them. This CDR3 is 14 amino acids long. Germline CDR1 reads MNHEY; CDR2 reads SVGEGT. Assay used: immunoSEQ multiplex PCR; TCRdb lists only in-frame clones, some missing. The sample shows about 250,000 clones, 84% of them seen only once. V and J are TRBV6-2 or TRBV6-3 and TRBJ2-7, with D perhaps TRBD2 (6 bases). Sequenced input: PBMCs or T cells enriched from blood (not recorded which). This sequence originates from a man between 50 and 59 years old who had recovered from COVID-19. CDR3 coding DNA: TGTGCCAGCAGTTTAATAGCGGAGGCCTACGAGCAGTACTTC. Amino acid sequence: CASSLIAEAYEQYF.